The clone carrying this T cell receptor (beta chain) was recorded once. Original processing notes: From reference gene primer amplification, estimates of nucleated cell counts were derived. Data came from immunoSEQ multiplex PCR; TCRdb stores just in-frame clones and leaves some out. The V and J calls and clone size come from that table; D and trimming were worked out from the DNA. The profile shows roughly 160,000 clones, roughly 84% of them singletons. The data are from a study of blood T cell repertoires in COVID-19. Overall study context: From the United States, Italy and Spain came samples of acute and convalescent COVID-19.

Either two negative PCRs, clearance, or symptom resolution qualified Cohort 3 donors as recovered. The CDR3 length is 12 residues. V was shortened by 3 bases and J by 6 bases, with 9 bases between the two germline ends. In germline, CDR1 is MNHEY, CDR2 SMNVEV (reference sequence). The V and J genes are TRBV27 and TRBJ2-7; D ambiguous. This TCR was recovered from a woman aged 45-60 years who had recovered from COVID-19. The sequenced sample was PBMCs or T cells enriched from blood (not recorded which). CDR3 sequence: CASSLGLGEQYF. The CDR3 DNA follows: TGTGCCAGCAGTTTGGGCTTGGGCGAGCAGTACTTC.